These 32 T cell receptor beta chains were sequenced from one sample in a study of blood T cell repertoires in COVID-19. Profiling relied on immunoSEQ multiplex PCR, and the TCRdb table lists in-frame clones only, not all of them. Here the sample spans about 220,000 clones, 80% to 90% being singletons. The specimen was peripheral blood. Receptors originate from a man aged 45 to 65 who had recovered from COVID-19.

CDR3 sequence (DNA): TGTGCCACCAGTGTTATGCGCGGGGTCTACAATGAGCAGTTCTTC. Amino acids: CATSVMRGVYNEQFF. The rearrangement joins TRBV24-1 to TRBJ2-1, with a possible D match to TRBD2 (6 bases). The germline V gene has CDR1 KGHDR and CDR2 SFDVKD. V was shortened by 5 bases and J by 3 bases, with 13 bases between the two germline ends. The CDR3 runs 15 residues.

The V gene is TRBV5-4, the J gene TRBJ2-7, with TRBD1 matching over 8 bases. Trimming took 3 bases from V and 5 from J; bases not matched to a gene: 4. The V gene's germline CDR1 is SGHNT and CDR2 YYREEE (reference sequence). The CDR3 runs 13 residues. The CDR3 DNA sequence: TGTGCCAGCAGCTCGACAGGGGTCGACGAGCAGTACTTC. Translation gives CASSSTGVDEQYF.

The V call is TRBV28, the J call TRBJ1-2, with a possible D match to TRBD1 (5 bases). CDR3 length: 14 residues. Trimming shortened V by 5 bases and J by 8 bases, and 18 bases separated the two germline ends. The germline V gene encodes CDR1 MDHEN and CDR2 SYDVKM. CDR3 sequence: CASSPPRGIGGYTF. As DNA, the CDR3 is TGTGCCAGCAGTCCCCCACGGGGGATTGGAGGCTACACCTTC.

This clone was counted once. The rearrangement joins TRBV27 to TRBJ2-1, with TRBD1 matching 7 bases. CDR1 and CDR2 (germline): MNHEY, SMNVEV (reference sequence). The CDR3 runs to 14 residues. Trimming removed 6 bases from V and 2 bases from J; junction bases left unmatched: 4. The CDR3 here is CASRTTGPYNEQFF. CDR3 DNA: TGTGCCAGCAGGACGACAGGGCCCTACAATGAGCAGTTCTTC.

The chain combines TRBV24-1 with TRBJ2-3, with no clear D. Trimming left V 4 bases short and J 11 bases short, with 18 bases between. The CDR3 extends over 14 amino acids. Germline V lookup: CDR1 KGHDR, CDR2 SFDVKD. CDR3 sequence reads: CATSDPRRPQRQYF. CDR3 DNA sequence: TGTGCCACCAGTGACCCCCGACGGCCACAGAGGCAGTATTTT.

The chain is built from TRBV5-1 and TRBJ1-6; maybe TRBD1 (6 bases). Germline V CDR1 and CDR2: SGHRS, YFSETQ. The length of the CDR3 is 18 residues. V was shortened by 2 bases and J by 0 bases, with 15 bases between the two germline ends. The CDR3 DNA reads as TGCGCCAGCAGCTTCGGGCAGGGGACGAGCTCCTATAATTCACCCCTCCACTTT. Encoded protein: CASSFGQGTSSYNSPLHF.

V and J are TRBV28 and TRBJ1-5; tentatively, D is TRBD1 (6 bases). The CDR3 consists of 15 residues. Germline V gives CDR1 MDHEN, CDR2 SYDVKM. Trimming took 4 bases from V and 4 from J, leaving 14 bases between them. In DNA, the CDR3 is TGTGCCAGCAGTTCTCTGGGGGCAGTAAATCAGCCCCAGCATTTT. It specifies CASSSLGAVNQPQHF.

Here the CDR3 reads CASSPADRLGYGYTF. CDR3 in DNA: TGTGCCAGCAGCCCTGCGGACAGGTTAGGGTATGGCTACACCTTC. The V call is TRBV5-6, the J call TRBJ1-2; TRBD1 matches 7 bases. CDR3 length: 15 residues. Germline CDR1 is SGHDT and CDR2 is YYEEEE. V dropped 4 bases and J dropped 5; count of bases not matched to a gene: 11.

This clone has just one count. The CDR3 nucleotides are TGTGCCAGCAGCATCCAGGGGCTTAGCTCCTACAATGAGCAGTTCTTC. This gives the protein CASSIQGLSSYNEQFF. The V and J genes are TRBV5-6 and TRBJ2-1; D is possibly TRBD1 (6 bases). Germline CDR1 SGHDT, CDR2 YYEEEE. The CDR3 loop spans 16 amino acids. Trimming took 4 bases from V and 0 from J, leaving 14 bases between them.

The V gene is TRBV28, the J gene TRBJ2-5, with D maybe TRBD2 (6 bases). The CDR3 spans 16 residues. The ends were cut back, 3 bases at V and 0 bases at J, with 14 bases in the middle. The germline CDR1 and CDR2 sequences are MDHEN and SYDVKM. CDR3 DNA: TGTGCCAGCAGTTTTAATAGCGGAGGGTACCAAGAGACCCAGTACTTC. As protein: CASSFNSGGYQETQYF.

The chain joins TRBV5-1 to TRBJ1-4, with no clear D. CDR1 and CDR2 (germline): SGHRS, YFSETQ. The length of the CDR3 is 15 residues. Trimming took off 6 bases at V and 0 bases at J, with 12 bases between the two ends. The CDR3 DNA is TGCGCCAGCAACAACGGGGATGCAACTAATGAAAAACTGTTTTTT. It is translated as CASNNGDATNEKLFF.

V usage is TRBV30 and J usage is TRBJ2-7; 15 bases fit TRBD2. With V trimmed by 2 bases and J by 0 bases, 11 bases remained unmatched. Per the germline V gene, CDR1 is GTSNPN and CDR2 is SVGIG (reference sequence). CDR3 length equals 19 residues. Here the CDR3 reads CAWSSPGLAGGISSYEQYF. The CDR3 DNA sequence: TGTGCCTGGAGTTCACCGGGACTAGCGGGAGGTATCAGCTCCTACGAGCAGTACTTC. The entire variable domain, with the rest obtained from reference TRBV30 and TRBJ2-7, is as follows: SQTIHQWPATLVQPVGSPLSLECTVEGTSNPNLYWYRQAAGRGLQLLFYSVGIGQISSEVPQNLSASRPQDRQFILSSKKLLLSDSGFYLCAWSSPGLAGGISSYEQYFGPGTRLTVT.

This chain uses TRBV23-1 with TRBJ1-6; D unresolved. TRBV23-1 has ORF status, its function being uncertain. Trimming shortened V by 0 bases and J by 6 bases, and 12 bases separated the two germline ends. The CDR3 runs to 16 residues. The CDR3 bases are TGCGCCAGCAGTCAATCGATCCCTCGAGGTAATTCACCCCTCCACTTT. It specifies CASSQSIPRGNSPLHF.

V is TRBV29-1 and J is TRBJ1-2; a possible D gene is TRBD1 (5 bases). This CDR3 spans 11 amino acids. Germline assignment: CDR1 SQVTM and CDR2 ANQGSEA. Between the trimmed V and J ends, which lost 6 bases and 4 bases, there was a span of 9 bases. CDR3 region: CSVATGYGYTF. CDR3 sequence (DNA): TGCAGCGTAGCTACAGGCTATGGCTACACCTTC.

The chain carries TRBV19 and TRBJ2-1, with unresolved D. Between the trimmed V and J ends, which lost 7 bases and 9 bases, there was a span of 10 bases. This CDR3 spans 11 amino acids. Germline V gives CDR1 LNHDA, CDR2 SQIVND (reference sequence). CDR3 sequence: CASTGFGEQFF. In DNA form, the CDR3 reads TGTGCCAGTACCGGTTTTGGTGAGCAGTTCTTC.

The rearrangement uses TRBV19 and TRBJ2-1; 9 bases match TRBD2. The CDR3 is 14 residues long. In germline, CDR1 is LNHDA, CDR2 SQIVND (reference sequence). V dropped 7 bases and J dropped 4; count of bases not matched to a gene: 5. In DNA, the CDR3 is TGTGCCAGTACCGACCTAGCGGGATACAATGAGCAGTTCTTC. It specifies CASTDLAGYNEQFF.

The table lists this clone with a few counts. V gene TRBV20-1 combines with J gene TRBJ2-7, with D possibly being TRBD2 (6 bases). V was pared by 5 bases and J by 3 bases, with 8 bases between. The CDR3 sequence is 11 residues long. Germline CDR1 is DFQATT and CDR2 is SNEGSKA (reference sequence). The CDR3: CSAGSGYEQYF. Written as DNA, the CDR3 is TGCAGTGCTGGTAGCGGCTACGAGCAGTACTTC.

The V call is TRBV28, the J call TRBJ1-1; D possibly corresponds to TRBD1 (6 bases). CDR1 MDHEN and CDR2 SYDVKM come from the germline V gene. The CDR3 is 17 amino acids. The V and J ends lost 5 bases and 1 base respectively, with 20 bases between them. Here the CDR3 DNA reads TGTGCCAGCAGTGCTGAGGGGAAGGGGGGGAGGAACACTGAAGCTTTCTTT. This encodes CASSAEGKGGRNTEAFF.

The CDR3 region has the DNA TGTGCCACAAGACAGGGTCTTCTTGAGTTCTTC. Its translation: CATRQGLLEFF. V usage is TRBV19 and J usage is TRBJ2-1, with 7 positions matching TRBD1. This CDR3 comprises 11 residues. CDR1 and CDR2 from the germline V gene are LNHDA and SQIVND (reference sequence). Germline trimming cut 10 bases from V and 14 bases from J; bases unmatched to any gene: 11.

The chain links TRBV5-4 to TRBJ1-1; D is perhaps TRBD1 (5 bases). This CDR3 spans 14 amino acids. Germline CDR1 and CDR2: SGHNT and YYREEE (reference sequence). V was shortened by 4 bases and J by 3 bases, with 13 bases between the two germline ends. The CDR3 region is CASSGGMGDTEAFF. DNA for the CDR3: TGTGCCAGCAGCGGGGGGATGGGGGACACTGAAGCTTTCTTT.

This clone was detected only once. This chain uses TRBV6-5 with TRBJ2-3; D is possibly TRBD2 (6 bases). V was trimmed by 8 bases and J by 1 base, leaving 16 bases between them. CDR1 is MNHEY and CDR2 is SVGAGI in the germline V gene. The CDR3 contains 15 residues. CDR3 loop: CASLPGGRGTDTQYF. The CDR3 DNA reads TGTGCCAGCCTACCCGGGGGTCGGGGCACAGATACGCAGTATTTT.

The rearrangement links TRBV28 to TRBJ2-5; 9 nucleotides match TRBD1. Trimming cost V 4 bases and J 7 bases; bases outside gene matches: 7. CDR1 MDHEN and CDR2 SYDVKM come from the germline V gene. CDR3 length: 14 residues. Here the CDR3 DNA reads TGTGCCAGCAGTTCCGGGACAGGGCGACCGACCCAGTACTTC. Amino acid sequence: CASSSGTGRPTQYF.

The chain carries TRBV27 and TRBJ2-5; 7 nucleotides match TRBD1. The CDR3 is 14 amino acids. Per the germline V gene, CDR1 is MNHEY and CDR2 is SMNVEV (reference sequence). The ends lost 0 bases at V and 5 bases at J; junction bases unmatched: 3. DNA of the CDR3: TGTGCCAGCAGTTTATCGAACAGGGGCGAGACCCAGTACTTC. Translation: CASSLSNRGETQYF.

The rearrangement joins TRBV6-6 to TRBJ2-5, with 13 bases aligning to TRBD2. J lost 5 bases, V lost 5 bases, and 11 bases had no gene match. The CDR3 is 17 residues long. The germline gives CDR1 MNHNY, CDR2 SVGAGI (reference sequence). Here the CDR3 reads CASSRTSGSFKPETQYF. For the CDR3, the DNA is TGTGCCAGCAGTCGGACTAGCGGGAGCTTCAAACCTGAGACCCAGTACTTC.

The chain uses TRBV9 and TRBJ2-1; D may be TRBD1 (6 bases). The CDR3 consists of 15 residues. Trimming cost V 3 bases and J 3 bases, with 13 bases left between them. Germline V gives CDR1 SGDLS, CDR2 YYNGEE. The CDR3, as DNA: TGTGCCAGCAGCGCCCGGGACACTAACTACAATGAGCAGTTCTTC. This sequence encodes CASSARDTNYNEQFF.

The chain links TRBV27 to TRBJ1-6, with D unclear. Germline CDR1 MNHEY, CDR2 SMNVEV (reference sequence). Trimming took off 8 bases at V and 5 bases at J, with 7 bases between the two ends. There are 12 residues in the CDR3. As DNA, the CDR3 is TGTGCCAGCTCTTCTAATAATTCACCCCTCCACTTT. Translated: CASSSNNSPLHF.

This chain's CDR3 is CASSLGVPSEQFF. The CDR3 nucleotides read TGTGCCAGCAGCTTAGGGGTTCCTAGTGAGCAGTTCTTC. The chain uses TRBV7-2 and TRBJ2-1; D unresolved. Germline CDR1 is SGHTA and CDR2 is FQGNSA. This CDR3 is built from 13 residues. Trimming took 1 base from V and 9 from J, leaving 10 bases between them.

V usage is TRBV11-2 and J usage is TRBJ2-7; TRBD1 matches at 10 bases. Germline V CDR1 and CDR2: SGHAT, FQNNGV. The ends lost 1 base at V and 9 bases at J; junction bases unmatched: 0. The CDR3 has 12 residues. The CDR3: CASSLGDRGQYF. The CDR3 region has the DNA TGTGCCAGCAGCTTAGGGGACAGGGGGCAGTACTTC.

The rearrangement joins TRBV11-2 to TRBJ2-2; no definite D call. This CDR3 region has 14 residues. Germline V gives CDR1 SGHAT, CDR2 FQNNGV. V lost 4 bases to trimming and J lost 6 bases, with 12 bases between them. CDR3 amino acids: CASSSPLAAGELFF. The CDR3 DNA reads as TGTGCCAGCAGCTCTCCTTTGGCTGCCGGGGAGCTGTTTTTT. Complete variable domain (other parts from reference TRBV11-2 and TRBJ2-2): EAGVAQSPRYKIIEKRQSVAFWCNPISGHATLYWYQQILGQGPKLLIQFQNNGVVDDSQLPKDRFSAERLKGVDSTLKIQPAKLEDSAVYLCASSSPLAAGELFFGEGSRLTVL.

The V call is TRBV28, the J call TRBJ1-1; D gene ambiguous. CDR3 length: 12 amino acids. Trimming took off 8 bases at V and 10 bases at J, with 17 bases between the two ends. Per the germline V gene, CDR1 is MDHEN and CDR2 is SYDVKM. The chain's CDR3 is CASEGVRAVAFF. The CDR3 nucleotides are TGTGCCAGCGAGGGTGTGAGGGCGGTAGCTTTCTTT.

This chain links TRBV5-1 with TRBJ2-1; TRBD1 agrees at 7 bases. The ends lost 0 bases at V and 2 bases at J; junction bases unmatched: 2. In germline, CDR1 is SGHRS, CDR2 YFSETQ. The CDR3 covers 15 residues. As DNA, the CDR3 is TGCGCCAGCAGCTTGGCACAGGGGACCTACAATGAGCAGTTCTTC. Translated, it gives CASSLAQGTYNEQFF.

This chain links TRBV29-1 with TRBJ2-3, with TRBD1 matching over 9 bases. V dropped 6 bases and J dropped 0; count of bases not matched to a gene: 7. The CDR3 spans 15 residues. Germline V gene sequence: CDR1 SQVTM, CDR2 ANQGSEA. CDR3: CSVLQGASSTDTQYF. DNA for the CDR3: TGCAGCGTCCTACAGGGGGCTTCTAGCACAGATACGCAGTATTTT.